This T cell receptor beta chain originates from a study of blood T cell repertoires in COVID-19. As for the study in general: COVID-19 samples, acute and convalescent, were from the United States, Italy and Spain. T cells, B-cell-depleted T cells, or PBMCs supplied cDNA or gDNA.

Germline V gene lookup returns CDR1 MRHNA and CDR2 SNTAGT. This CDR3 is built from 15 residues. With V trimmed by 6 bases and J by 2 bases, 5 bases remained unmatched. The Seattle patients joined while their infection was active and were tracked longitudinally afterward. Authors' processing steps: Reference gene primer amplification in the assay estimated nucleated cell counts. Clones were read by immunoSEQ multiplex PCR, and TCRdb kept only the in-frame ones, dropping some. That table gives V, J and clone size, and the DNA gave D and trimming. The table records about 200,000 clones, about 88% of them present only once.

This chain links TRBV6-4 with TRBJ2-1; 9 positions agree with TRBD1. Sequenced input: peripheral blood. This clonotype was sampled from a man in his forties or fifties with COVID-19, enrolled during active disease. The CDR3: CASSSGTGPYNEQFF. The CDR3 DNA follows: TGTGCCAGCAGCTCCGGGACAGGGCCCTACAATGAGCAGTTCTTC.